The 11 T cell receptor beta chains below were found in one sample sequenced in a study of blood T cells in healthy people across ages. Together with a sample-barcoded 5' primer, a J-beta primer mix was included in a second PCR lasting roughly 6 to 12 cycles. TCRdb redid the calling of the 5' RACE reads with MiXCR, one entry per CDR3 protein. The repertoire holds 650,000 to 900,000 distinct CDR3 sequences, around 62% seen once, with 25% to 35% in the top ten. The sequenced sample was blood. Receptor source: a man aged 25-45 years in good health.

The chain is built from TRBV12-3 or TRBV12-4 and TRBJ2-4, with D tentatively TRBD1 or TRBD2 (5 bases each). The assigned J gene may be wrong: the sequence end matches TRBJ2-7 better. This CDR3 region has 14 residues. CDR3 amino acids: CASSFEGRGHEQYF. The CDR3 nucleotides are TGTGCCAGCAGTTTCGAGGGCCGGGGCCACGAGCAGTACTTC.

A single count supports this clonotype. The chain carries TRBV7-9 and TRBJ2-5; D not resolved. The CDR3 is made up of 12 amino acids. Trimming took off 7 bases at V and 4 bases at J, with 10 bases between the two ends. The germline V gene has CDR1 SEHNR and CDR2 FQNEAQ (reference sequence). The CDR3, as DNA: TGTGCCAGCACCCGAAAGTTAGAGACCCAGTACTTC. Amino acids: CASTRKLETQYF.

The chain links TRBV7-3 to TRBJ2-5, with 7 bases fitting TRBD1. V gave up 4 bases and J gave up 5 bases; unmatched junction bases: 10. CDR3 size: 15 residues. Per germline, CDR1 SGHTA and CDR2 FQGTGA. The CDR3 here is CASSSAEQGLETQYF. CDR3 nucleotide sequence: TGTGCCAGCAGCTCCGCCGAACAGGGGTTGGAGACCCAGTACTTC.

The chain is built from TRBV7-2 and TRBJ1-2, with D unresolved. Germline V lookup: CDR1 SGHTA, CDR2 FQGNSA. The CDR3 is 14 residues long. V lost 1 base to trimming and J lost 2 bases, with 8 bases between them. In nucleotides, the CDR3 is TGTGCCAGCAGCTTAGAAGTGGGAAACTATGGCTACACCTTC. It encodes CASSLEVGNYGYTF. Drawing the rest from reference TRBV7-2 and TRBJ1-2, the complete variable domain is GAGVSQSPSNKVTEKGKDVELRCDPISGHTALYWYRQSLGQGLEFLIYFQGNSAPDKSGLPSDRFSAERTGGSVSTLTIQRTQQEDSAVYLCASSLEVGNYGYTFGSGTRLTVV.

The chain carries TRBV4-2 and TRBJ1-2; D remains ambiguous. The CDR3 spans 14 residues. The V and J ends lost 0 bases and 5 bases respectively, with 10 bases between them. The germline gives CDR1 LGHNA, CDR2 YNFKEQ. DNA of the CDR3: TGTGCCAGCAGCCAAGAGTCCCGGCGTTATGGCTACACCTTC. Translating gives CASSQESRRYGYTF.

The chain couples TRBV10-3 to TRBJ2-4, with 7 positions matching TRBD1. The J call may be mistaken, given a closer DNA end match to TRBJ2-7. CDR1 is ENHRY, CDR2 SYGVKD, per germline. The CDR3 contains 16 residues. The CDR3 nucleotides are TGTGCCATCAGTGAGTCGAAGACAGGGCGAATCTACGAGCAGTACTTC. This codes for CAISESKTGRIYEQYF.

This clonotype was detected a few times. The V gene is TRBV28, the J gene TRBJ2-3; 12 nucleotides agree with TRBD1. CDR3 length: 16 residues. With V trimmed by 10 bases and J by 2 bases, 10 bases remained unmatched. Germline CDR1 MDHEN, CDR2 SYDVKM. The CDR3 sequence is CATWDRGRYFTDTQYF. The DNA for the CDR3 is TGTGCCACCTGGGACAGGGGGCGTTATTTCACAGATACGCAGTATTTT.

The sample holds a few counts of this clonotype. The rearrangement links TRBV7-9 to TRBJ2-5; 8 bases line up with TRBD1. The CDR3 contains 14 residues. V lost 4 bases, J lost 4 bases, and 5 bases stayed unmatched. CDR1 is SEHNR and CDR2 is FQNEAQ in the germline V gene (reference sequence). In DNA form, the CDR3 reads TGTGCCAGCAGCTCCGGGACAGGAGGAGAGACCCAGTACTTC. This codes for CASSSGTGGETQYF. Looking up the rest from reference TRBV7-9 and TRBJ2-5 gives the full variable domain: DTGVSQNPRHKITKRGQNVTFRCDPISEHNRLYWYRQTLGQGPEFLTYFQNEAQLEKSRLLSDRFSAERPKGSFSTLEIQRTEQGDSAMYLCASSSGTGGETQYFGPGTRLLVL.

The chain has TRBV28 and TRBJ1-5; 8 bases are shared with TRBD1. The CDR3 consists of 16 residues. V shed 1 base, J shed 7 bases, and the junction held 9 bases outside the gene matches. Germline V gene data show CDR1 as MDHEN and CDR2 as SYDVKM. CDR3 nucleotides: TGTGCCAGCAGTTTATTGTTCAGGGGGCAGGGGCAGCCCCAGCATTTT. It is translated as CASSLLFRGQGQPQHF.

The J gene is TRBJ2-5, the V gene TRBV12-3 or TRBV12-4; 8 bases fit TRBD1. J lost 7 bases, V lost 5 bases, and 9 bases had no gene match. CDR3 length: 14 amino acids. The CDR3 DNA is TGTGCCAGCAGTGTCAGACAGGGGTATGGGACCCAGTACTTC. This sequence encodes CASSVRQGYGTQYF.

The chain's CDR3 is CSARDGTSRTDTQYF. CDR3 in DNA: TGCAGTGCTAGAGACGGGACTAGCCGAACAGATACGCAGTATTTT. The genes are TRBV20-1 and TRBJ2-3, with 9 bases that match TRBD2. CDR1 and CDR2 from the germline V gene are DFQATT and SNEGSKA (reference sequence). The CDR3 is 15 residues long. Trimming removed 0 bases from V and 3 bases from J; junction bases left unmatched: 4.